This T cell receptor (beta chain) was recorded in a study of cytomegalovirus exposure and HLA in healthy donors. With respect to this clone: Its antigen is not known.

Study results and limitations: According to a later analysis, TCR clusters from the first cohort tended to co-occur in the 100 to 150 validation repertoires. A few chains tied to CMV proved CMV antigen-specific in vitro. The study listed around 150 cytomegalovirus-associated TCR beta chains.

V was clipped by 5 bases and J by 0 bases; unmatched bases: 10. The germline V gene encodes CDR1 SGHAT and CDR2 FQNNGV. This CDR3 spans 18 amino acids. TCRdb's copy holds only in-frame clones and misses some; the assay was immunoSEQ multiplex PCR. In the table there are 90,000 to 130,000 clones, roughly 87% of which are singletons. V usage is TRBV11-2 and J usage is TRBJ1-6, with 7 bases aligning to TRBD1. This clonotype originated in a woman in her late teens or twenties in good health and CMV-seronegative. Sequenced: PBMCs. CDR3: CASSPYYRDSSYNSPLHF. The CDR3 bases are TGTGCCAGCAGCCCCTACTACAGGGACAGCTCCTATAATTCACCCCTCCACTTT.